The 10 T cell receptor beta chains listed next were all sequenced from one sample in a study of control samples from healthy donors and cancer patients. Produced via immunoSEQ multiplex PCR; TCRdb's table is partial and in-frame only. The sample has about 85,000 clones; approximately 88% are singletons. The material sequenced was blood. These receptors were collected from a woman aged 55-70 years in good health.

This clone was observed a few times. The chain carries TRBV24-1 and TRBJ2-3; 11 bases align to TRBD2. This CDR3 is 16 amino acids long. The V segment lost 4 bases and the J segment 5 bases; nucleotides outside the gene matches: 7. Germline CDR1 is KGHDR and CDR2 is SFDVKD. The CDR3 region has the DNA TGTGCCACCAGTGACCTTAGCGGGAGGGCCGGAGATACGCAGTATTTT. Protein: CATSDLSGRAGDTQYF.

The chain has TRBV12-3 or TRBV12-4 and TRBJ1-2; the D is unclear. There are 11 residues in the CDR3. The V end lost 5 bases, the J end lost 6 bases, and 7 bases lay between the germline ends. CDR3 nucleotides: TGTGCCAGCAGTGGCGTTCATGGCTACACCTTC. Protein product: CASSGVHGYTF.

The chain has TRBV3-1 (or the pseudogene TRBV3-2) and TRBJ1-5; possibly TRBD1 for D (5 bases). Trimming pared 0 bases from V and 3 bases from J, leaving 9 bases between. CDR1 is LGHDT, CDR2 YNNKEL, per germline (reference sequence). The CDR3 length is 15 residues. Here the CDR3 reads CASSQDTGYNQPQHF. The CDR3 region has the DNA TGTGCCAGCAGCCAAGATACAGGCTACAATCAGCCCCAGCATTTT.

The CDR3 here is CASSLERVWRGPKNIQYF. The CDR3 DNA follows: TGTGCCAGCAGCTTAGAAAGGGTTTGGAGGGGGCCCAAAAACATTCAGTACTTC. V and J are TRBV7-8 and TRBJ2-4; perhaps TRBD1 as D (7 bases). Germline CDR1 and CDR2: SGHVS and FQNEAQ. The V and J ends lost 1 base and 2 bases respectively, with 18 bases between them. The CDR3 covers 18 residues. The whole variable domain, remainder taken from reference TRBV7-8 and TRBJ2-4, is GAGVSQSPRYKVAKRGQDVALRCDPISGHVSLFWYQQALGQGPEFLTYFQNEAQLDKSGLPSDRFFAERPEGSVSTLKIQRTQQEDSAVYLCASSLERVWRGPKNIQYFGAGTRLSVL.

The chain carries TRBV9 and TRBJ1-1; unclear D gene. V was clipped by 0 bases and J by 11 bases, with 14 bases between them. This CDR3 comprises 13 residues. Germline CDR1 is SGDLS and CDR2 is YYNGEE. CDR3 sequence: CASSVDLGSPAFF. CDR3 nucleotides: TGTGCCAGCAGCGTAGATTTGGGGAGCCCGGCTTTCTTT.

The chain joins TRBV6-1 to TRBJ2-7; unclear D gene. Germline CDR1 MNHNS, CDR2 SASEGT. The CDR3 is 10 amino acids. With 3 bases removed from V and 10 bases from J, the gap between germline ends came to 7 bases. As DNA, the CDR3 is TGTGCCAGCAGTGAGTCTAAACAGTACTTC. Protein: CASSESKQYF.

This rearrangement joins TRBV6-2 or TRBV6-3 to TRBJ2-1, with 7 bases that match TRBD1. This CDR3 is built from 15 residues. J was trimmed by 2 bases and V by 1 base; bases with no gene match: 2. Germline CDR1 MNHEY, CDR2 SVGEGT. CDR3 amino acids: CASSYWGQPYNEQFF. The CDR3, as DNA: TGTGCCAGCAGTTACTGGGGACAGCCCTACAATGAGCAGTTCTTC.

This clone is medium-sized in the sample. The chain is built from TRBV13 and TRBJ1-1; D possibly corresponds to TRBD1 (6 bases). This CDR3 contains 14 residues. The germline V gene encodes CDR1 PRHDT and CDR2 FYEKMQ (reference sequence). Trimming left V 4 bases short and J 5 bases short, with 14 bases between. CDR3 sequence (DNA): TGTGCCAGCAGCTCAGGGGTAGGGGAAACTGAAGCTTTCTTT. Translation gives CASSSGVGETEAFF.

This sequence joins TRBV2 and TRBJ2-3, with 9 bases matching TRBD2. Looked up from germline, CDR1 is SNHLY and CDR2 is FYNNEI. The CDR3 runs to 16 residues. The junction had 11 bases not matched to a gene; V was cut back by 7 bases and J by 3 bases. The CDR3 sequence: CASTRLLGLATDTQYF. The CDR3 coding sequence is TGTGCCAGCACTAGACTTCTTGGACTAGCGACAGATACGCAGTATTTT.

This clone was detected a few times. This chain joins TRBV5-4 and TRBJ1-5, with D perhaps TRBD1 (6 bases). Trimming took 2 bases from V and 7 from J, leaving 10 bases between them. Germline values: CDR1 SGHNT, CDR2 YYREEE (reference sequence). CDR3 length: 13 amino acids. The CDR3 loop reads CASSFGGLQPQHF. Here the CDR3 DNA reads TGTGCCAGCAGCTTTGGGGGGCTCCAGCCCCAGCATTTT.